The 4 T cell receptor beta chains in this list originate from one sample, sequenced in a study of T cells in tuberculosis. Sequenced by immunoSEQ multiplex PCR; TCRdb stores in-frame clones only, minus some. There are 47,000 or so clones in the sample; 90% to 95% occur only once, and more than 1.4% lies in the top ten. Documented time point: new active TB diagnosis, blood taken before or within 7 days of starting treatment. Here the sequenced sample was PBMCs, taken at tuberculosis diagnosis. These receptors came from an adult with tuberculosis.

This clone occurred once. The chain is built from TRBV7-9 and TRBJ2-1; 7 nucleotides agree with TRBD2. The CDR3 is 18 amino acids. The V gene end was trimmed by 2 bases and the J gene end by 3 bases; junction bases not matched to a gene: 13. The germline gives CDR1 SEHNR, CDR2 FQNEAQ (reference sequence). CDR3 amino acids: CASSLKRRLAANYNEQFF. The CDR3 DNA reads as TGTGCCAGCAGCTTAAAGAGGAGGCTAGCGGCTAACTACAATGAGCAGTTCTTC.

This chain links TRBV19 with TRBJ1-5; 11 bases are a match to TRBD1. Germline V gene sequence: CDR1 LNHDA, CDR2 SQIVND (reference sequence). The CDR3 runs to 15 residues. V gave up 5 bases and J gave up 6 bases; unmatched junction bases: 6. CDR3 sequence reads: CASSRDRGSRQPQHF. The CDR3, as DNA: TGTGCCAGTAGTCGGGACAGGGGGTCGCGTCAGCCCCAGCATTTT.

This rearrangement joins TRBV18 to TRBJ2-1; 12 bases match TRBD1. The trim removed 3 bases at V and 4 bases at J, leaving 1 base unmatched. The CDR3 totals 15 residues. CDR1 KGHSH and CDR2 LQKENI come from the germline V gene. The CDR3 DNA is TGTGCCAGCTCACCGGGACAGGGGGCGTACAATGAGCAGTTCTTC. This translates into CASSPGQGAYNEQFF.

V gene TRBV6-6 combines with J gene TRBJ1-1, with TRBD1 matching 11 bases. The CDR3 sequence is 14 residues long. V lost 4 bases, J lost 4 bases, and 2 bases stayed unmatched. Germline CDR1 is MNHNY and CDR2 is SVGAGI (reference sequence). Here the CDR3 DNA reads TGTGCCAGCAGTTCCGGGACAGGGGGCACTGAAGCTTTCTTT. As protein: CASSSGTGGTEAFF.